The sample holds many counts of the clone carrying this T cell receptor beta chain. These data come from a study of T cell changes during pregnancy in multiple sclerosis. CDR3 length: 13 residues. Trimming shortened V by 5 bases and J by 5 bases, and 12 bases separated the two germline ends. In germline, CDR1 is LNHDA, CDR2 SQIVND (reference sequence). Assay used: immunoSEQ multiplex PCR; TCRdb lists only in-frame clones, some missing. The table records around 100,000 clones, 80% to 95% of them present only once. V and J are TRBV19 and TRBJ1-2; D gene ambiguous. Sequenced material: peripheral blood, taken in the third trimester of pregnancy. This sequence originates from a female donor with multiple sclerosis, enrolled in a pregnancy study. Here the CDR3 reads CASSHRPRYGYTF. The CDR3 coding sequence is TGTGCCAGTAGTCATCGGCCGCGGTATGGCTACACCTTC. Drawing the rest from reference TRBV19 and TRBJ1-2, the complete variable domain is DGGITQSPKYLFRKEGQNVTLSCEQNLNHDAMYWYRQDPGQGLRLIYYSQIVNDFQKGDIAEGYSVSREKKESFPLTVTSAQKNPTAFYLCASSHRPRYGYTFGSGTRLTVV.